Each of the 6 T cell receptor beta chains below was sequenced from the same sample in a study of technical replicates of blood from a handful of donors. Profiled with immunoSEQ multiplex PCR; TCRdb holds only in-frame clones, not every one. This sample has some 56,000 clones; 90% to 95% occur once, and the top ten carry 3% to 3.5%. The sample consisted of PBMCs. The receptors were gathered from a human donor in good health. Some clones in this sample may be carry-over from other donors' samples.

The chain links TRBV6-5 to TRBJ1-6; TRBD1 agrees at 10 bases. The germline V gene has CDR1 MNHEY and CDR2 SVGAGI. CDR3 length: 15 amino acids. V lost 5 bases to trimming and J lost 8 bases; unmatched junction nucleotides: 6. CDR3 sequence: CASSHWTGGDSPLHF. CDR3 DNA: TGTGCCAGCAGTCATTGGACAGGGGGGGATTCACCCCTCCACTTT.

CDR3 amino acids: CASSVKLQGKANTGELFF. The CDR3 bases are TGTGCCAGCAGCGTAAAGCTACAGGGGAAGGCGAACACCGGGGAGCTGTTTTTT. The chain carries TRBV9 and TRBJ2-2, with 7 bases lining up with TRBD1. Germline lookup yields CDR1 SGDLS and CDR2 YYNGEE. This CDR3 spans 18 amino acids. The trim removed 1 base at V and 0 bases at J, leaving 9 bases unmatched. Using reference TRBV9 and TRBJ2-2 for the parts outside the CDR3, the full variable domain is DSGVTQTPKHLITATGQRVTLRCSPRSGDLSVYWYQQSLDQGLQFLIQYYNGEERAKGNILERFSAQQFPDLHSELNLSSLELGDSALYFCASSVKLQGKANTGELFFGEGSRLTVL.

This rearrangement joins TRBV4-3 to TRBJ2-2; D perhaps matches TRBD2 (5 bases). The V end was cut by 2 bases, the J end by 6 bases, with 10 bases between. In germline, CDR1 is LGHNA, CDR2 YSLEER. CDR3 length: 14 amino acids. The CDR3 DNA is TGCGCCAGCAGCCAAACATGGACTTCCGGGGAGCTGTTTTTT. Protein sequence: CASSQTWTSGELFF.

This chain connects TRBV25-1 to TRBJ2-1, with 13 bases aligning to TRBD2. This CDR3 is 18 amino acids long. Germline V gene lookup returns CDR1 MGHDK and CDR2 SYGVNS. The V and J ends lost 3 bases and 4 bases, in that order; junction bases with no gene match: 9. This CDR3 reads CASSEDGTSGIWYNEQFF. The DNA of the CDR3 is TGTGCCAGCAGTGAGGACGGGACTAGCGGGATCTGGTACAATGAGCAGTTCTTC.

The chain employs TRBV7-3 and TRBJ2-1, with TRBD2 matching over 12 bases. With V trimmed by 5 bases and J by 4 bases, 3 bases remained unmatched. This CDR3 is built from 15 residues. Germline assignment: CDR1 SGHTA and CDR2 FQGTGA. The CDR3 DNA reads as TGTGCCAGCAGCACAACTAGCGGGAGGTACAATGAGCAGTTCTTC. Its translation is CASSTTSGRYNEQFF.

The CDR3 DNA is TGTGCCAGCAGCTTATCGCGTAGCGGGGGGGCAACAGATACGCAGTATTTT. Residues: CASSLSRSGGATDTQYF. The chain carries TRBV7-2 and TRBJ2-3, with 11 bases lining up with TRBD2. The V gene's germline CDR1 is SGHTA and CDR2 FQGNSA. The CDR3 has 17 residues. J gave up 3 bases and V 2 bases, and 7 bases lay outside the gene matches. The full variable domain, with the rest looked up from reference TRBV7-2 and TRBJ2-3, is GAGVSQSPSNKVTEKGKDVELRCDPISGHTALYWYRQSLGQGLEFLIYFQGNSAPDKSGLPSDRFSAERTGGSVSTLTIQRTQQEDSAVYLCASSLSRSGGATDTQYFGPGTRLTVL.